What follows are 31 T cell receptor beta chains derived from one specimen sequenced in a study of T cell changes during pregnancy in multiple sclerosis. Clones were sequenced by immunoSEQ multiplex PCR, and TCRdb holds only the in-frame ones, with some missing. The table has roughly 30,000 clones, 88% seen once. This specimen was CD4+ T cells from peripheral blood mononuclear cells, taken in the first trimester of pregnancy. All receptors come from a female donor in good health, enrolled as a control in a pregnancy study.

The rearrangement uses TRBV19 and TRBJ1-1; D is perhaps TRBD1 (5 bases). The germline V gene encodes CDR1 LNHDA and CDR2 SQIVND (reference sequence). The CDR3 loop spans 13 amino acids. Trimming removed 3 bases from V and 7 bases from J, with 12 bases in between. The CDR3 DNA reads as TGTGCCAGTAGTATCAGGGCATCTCTTGAAGCTTTCTTT. Its protein product is CASSIRASLEAFF.

The V and J genes are TRBV6-6 and TRBJ1-6; D gene unclear. Germline V gene sequence: CDR1 MNHNY, CDR2 SVGAGI (reference sequence). With 0 bases removed from V and 4 bases from J, the gap between germline ends came to 10 bases. The CDR3 covers 16 residues. Here the CDR3 DNA reads TGTGCCAGCAGTTACTCGACGGAGGGTTATAATTCACCCCTCCACTTT. This translates into CASSYSTEGYNSPLHF.

CDR3 sequence reads: CASSPRTQGLRYTF. The CDR3 DNA sequence: TGTGCCAGTAGTCCCCGGACCCAGGGTTTGCGCTACACCTTC. The chain couples TRBV19 to TRBJ1-2; TRBD1 might be the D (5 bases). Germline values: CDR1 LNHDA, CDR2 SQIVND (reference sequence). The germline V and J ends were trimmed by 5 bases and 9 bases, with 19 bases remaining between them. The CDR3 extends over 14 amino acids.

The chain links TRBV29-1 to TRBJ1-1; 10 bases agree with TRBD1. Germline V gives CDR1 SQVTM, CDR2 ANQGSEA. The CDR3 covers 14 residues. V lost 6 bases, J lost 4 bases, and 8 bases stayed unmatched. CDR3 loop: CSVRRRDRGTEAFF. The CDR3, as DNA: TGCAGCGTACGAAGGAGGGACAGGGGCACTGAAGCTTTCTTT.

The chain carries TRBV4-1 and TRBJ2-7, with 8 positions matching TRBD1. Germline assignment: CDR1 MGHRA and CDR2 YSYEKL. This CDR3 region has 14 residues. The V and J ends lost 5 bases and 9 bases, in that order; junction bases with no gene match: 12. CDR3 amino acids: CASSNLDRARGQYF. The DNA of the CDR3 is TGCGCCAGCAGCAACCTGGACAGGGCCCGGGGGCAGTACTTC.

The rearrangement joins TRBV6-6 to TRBJ1-1, with TRBD1 identical over 9 bases. The CDR3 loop spans 14 amino acids. CDR1 is MNHNY and CDR2 is SVGAGI in the germline V gene (reference sequence). The J segment lost 1 base and the V segment lost 6 bases, leaving 3 bases of the junction unmatched. The CDR3 coding sequence is TGTGCCAGCAGGGAGGGACAGGGGAACACTGAAGCTTTCTTT. It encodes CASREGQGNTEAFF.

This rearrangement joins TRBV7-3 to TRBJ1-2; TRBD1 matches at 9 bases. In germline, CDR1 is SGHTA, CDR2 FQGTGA. The CDR3 is made up of 13 amino acids. V dropped 4 bases and J dropped 4; count of bases not matched to a gene: 1. The CDR3 loop is CASSSTGGYGYTF. CDR3 in DNA: TGTGCCAGCAGCTCGACAGGGGGCTATGGCTACACCTTC.

The chain joins TRBV14 to TRBJ2-5, with TRBD2 as a possible D gene (6 bases). CDR1 and CDR2 (germline): SGHDN, FVKESK. CDR3 length: 16 residues. V was pared by 4 bases and J by 4 bases, with 19 bases between. The CDR3, as DNA: TGTGCCAGCAGCCGGTACCTGGGGGACGGGGGAGAGACCCAGTACTTC. It is translated as CASSRYLGDGGETQYF.

This rearrangement joins TRBV6-4 to TRBJ2-3; 7 bases are a match to TRBD2. The CDR3 extends over 14 amino acids. V shed 3 bases, J shed 6 bases, and the junction held 6 bases outside the gene matches. CDR1 MRHNA and CDR2 SNTAGT come from the germline V gene. The CDR3 region is CASSERLAADTQYF. Written as DNA, the CDR3 is TGTGCCAGCAGTGAGCGTCTAGCGGCGGATACGCAGTATTTT.

This clone appeared once. The chain has TRBV7-2 and TRBJ2-4, with D tentatively TRBD1 (6 bases). CDR3 length: 16 residues. Trimming removed 1 base from V and 0 bases from J, with 10 bases in between. Per germline, CDR1 SGHTA and CDR2 FQGNSA. DNA of the CDR3: TGTGCCAGCAGCTTAGAAGTAGGGGGAGCCAAAAACATTCAGTACTTC. Encoded protein: CASSLEVGGAKNIQYF.

The CDR3 nucleotides read TGTGCCATCAGTGAGCGGGGGGCCCAAGAGACCCAGTACTTC. Amino acid sequence: CAISERGAQETQYF. The chain joins TRBV10-3 to TRBJ2-5; D perhaps matches TRBD2 (7 bases). V was shortened by 2 bases and J by 1 base, with 8 bases between the two germline ends. Germline values: CDR1 ENHRY, CDR2 SYGVKD. The CDR3 is 14 amino acids.

The chain is built from TRBV6-6 and TRBJ1-1; TRBD1 might be the D (6 bases). Germline V gene data show CDR1 as MNHNY and CDR2 as SVGAGI (reference sequence). The CDR3 spans 15 residues. V lost 6 bases, J lost 1 base, and 15 bases lay in between. This chain's CDR3 is CASRRTEKPNTEAFF. In nucleotides, the CDR3 is TGTGCCAGCAGGCGGACAGAAAAACCGAACACTGAAGCTTTCTTT.

V and J are TRBV11-3 and TRBJ1-5; D is ambiguous. This CDR3 is 13 amino acids long. Per germline, CDR1 SGHNT and CDR2 YENEEA. V lost 1 base to trimming and J lost 4 bases, with 5 bases between them. The CDR3 sequence: CASSLGPNQPQHF. In nucleotides, the CDR3 is TGTGCCAGCAGCTTAGGGCCTAATCAGCCCCAGCATTTT.

The chain links TRBV9 to TRBJ1-1, with no clear D. This CDR3 contains 13 residues. CDR1 and CDR2 (germline): SGDLS, YYNGEE. The V and J ends lost 6 bases and 2 bases respectively, with 11 bases between them. This CDR3 is CASTVSLNTEAFF. CDR3 DNA: TGTGCCAGCACCGTCTCCTTAAACACTGAAGCTTTCTTT.

This clone was seen a single time. This rearrangement joins TRBV30 to TRBJ2-1; 11 bases line up with TRBD2. This CDR3 has 14 residues. The V gene end was trimmed by 3 bases and the J gene end by 2 bases; junction bases not matched to a gene: 0. CDR1 is GTSNPN and CDR2 is SVGIG in the germline V gene (reference sequence). CDR3 amino acids: CAWRGLAAYNEQFF. Written as DNA, the CDR3 is TGTGCCTGGAGGGGACTAGCGGCCTACAATGAGCAGTTCTTC.

The chain carries TRBV27 and TRBJ2-1, with 9 bases matching TRBD2. The CDR3 totals 16 residues. Per the germline V gene, CDR1 is MNHEY and CDR2 is SMNVEV (reference sequence). J lost 4 bases, V lost 6 bases, and 10 bases had no gene match. The CDR3 spells CASRPESGGRYNEQFF. The CDR3 DNA is TGTGCCAGCAGGCCAGAAAGCGGGGGGCGATACAATGAGCAGTTCTTC.

The chain recombines TRBV7-2 with TRBJ1-6, with D perhaps TRBD1 (5 bases). The CDR3 spans 16 residues. V was clipped by 0 bases and J by 7 bases, with 13 bases between them. Germline loops: CDR1 SGHTA, CDR2 FQGNSA. CDR3 coding DNA: TGTGCCAGCAGCTTAGCCCCGGGGGGACGAAATTCACCCCTCCACTTT. Protein sequence: CASSLAPGGRNSPLHF.

The chain has TRBV10-3 and TRBJ2-2; weak D call: TRBD1 (5 bases). This CDR3 is built from 16 residues. The germline gives CDR1 ENHRY, CDR2 SYGVKD. With 0 bases removed from V and 7 bases from J, the gap between germline ends came to 15 bases. The CDR3 DNA follows: TGTGCCATCAGTGAGTCTCCGCAGGGTAGTAACGGGGAGCTGTTTTTT. Residues: CAISESPQGSNGELFF.

This sequence joins TRBV6-5 and TRBJ1-4; maybe TRBD1 (5 bases). The CDR3 totals 15 residues. From germline, CDR1 is MNHEY and CDR2 SVGAGI. Trimming pared 2 bases from V and 8 bases from J, leaving 15 bases between. CDR3 bases: TGTGCCAGCAGTTACGGCCGGCAGGGAAGGGAAAAACTGTTTTTT. It is translated as CASSYGRQGREKLFF.

The chain has TRBV7-2 and TRBJ1-5, with 7 bases fitting TRBD1. The CDR3 is 16 amino acids. After removal of 6 bases from V and 0 bases from J, the junction contained 8 bases not matched to a gene. Germline V CDR1 and CDR2: SGHTA, FQGNSA. As DNA, the CDR3 is TGTGCCAGCAGGCCCGGGACAGATTATAGCAATCAGCCCCAGCATTTT. This translates into CASRPGTDYSNQPQHF.

The V gene is TRBV5-8, the J gene TRBJ2-1; 8 positions match TRBD2. The CDR3 is made up of 15 amino acids. Germline lookup yields CDR1 SGHTS and CDR2 YDEGEE. J was trimmed by 5 bases and V by 4 bases; bases with no gene match: 8. CDR3: CASSTGGNLNNEQFF. CDR3 nucleotides: TGTGCCAGCAGCACGGGGGGGAACCTTAACAATGAGCAGTTCTTC.

The gene calls are TRBV6-1 and TRBJ2-2; tentatively, D is TRBD2 (6 bases). V was clipped by 4 bases and J by 4 bases, with 19 bases between them. The CDR3 runs to 17 residues. CDR1 and CDR2 (germline): MNHNS, SASEGT. Here the CDR3 reads CASSGLGLSDLTGELFF. The CDR3 DNA reads TGTGCCAGCAGTGGACTGGGACTCTCCGATCTCACCGGGGAGCTGTTTTTT.

The chain combines TRBV4-2 with TRBJ2-5, with 8 positions matching TRBD1. The CDR3 totals 16 residues. With 1 base clipped from V and 3 bases from J, the junction kept 7 bases outside the gene matches. Germline CDR1 is LGHNA and CDR2 is YNFKEQ. DNA for the CDR3: TGTGCCAGCAGCCAAGGGCCCTCGACAGGGGAAGAGACCCAGTACTTC. Protein: CASSQGPSTGEETQYF.

This chain connects TRBV7-6 to TRBJ2-7; maybe TRBD1 (5 bases). CDR1 and CDR2 (germline): SGHVS, FNYEAQ. This CDR3 has 14 amino acids. Trimming left V 1 base short and J 4 bases short, with 11 bases between. CDR3 nucleotides: TGTGCCAGCAGCTTAGAGGACAACCTATACGAGCAGTACTTC. Protein product: CASSLEDNLYEQYF.

The V and J genes are TRBV18 and TRBJ1-5, with 8 bases identical to TRBD1. Unmatched junction bases numbered 8, after V lost 3 bases and J lost 1 base. The V gene's germline CDR1 is KGHSH and CDR2 LQKENI. CDR3 length equals 17 residues. The CDR3 spells CASSPSFTGGSNQPQHF. The CDR3 coding sequence is TGTGCCAGCTCACCCAGCTTCACAGGGGGAAGCAATCAGCCCCAGCATTTT.

The chain employs TRBV30 and TRBJ2-2; TRBD1 matches 10 bases. Unmatched junction bases numbered 8, after V lost 3 bases and J lost 4 bases. This CDR3 comprises 16 residues. Germline CDR1 GTSNPN, CDR2 SVGIG (reference sequence). CDR3 bases: TGTGCCTGGAGACTAGACAGGGGGCCGGGCACCGGGGAGCTGTTTTTT. Translated: CAWRLDRGPGTGELFF.

The V gene is TRBV5-6, the J gene TRBJ1-5; D gene unclear. The CDR3 is 13 residues long. The V and J ends lost 0 bases and 4 bases respectively, with 5 bases between them. Germline values: CDR1 SGHDT, CDR2 YYEEEE. CDR3 bases: TGTGCCAGCAGCTTGGCGGGAAATCAGCCCCAGCATTTT. Protein sequence: CASSLAGNQPQHF.

The V and J genes are TRBV12-5 and TRBJ1-5; D might be TRBD1 (6 bases). V dropped 3 bases and J dropped 9 bases, with 27 bases sitting between them. Germline V CDR1 and CDR2: LGHNT, FRNRAP. This CDR3 region has 18 residues. CDR3 coding DNA: TGTGCTAGTGGTTTCTCCCAACATGGACAGTCGATCCAGACGCCCCAGCATTTT. It specifies CASGFSQHGQSIQTPQHF.

The chain couples TRBV7-2 to TRBJ2-1; no reliable D call. The CDR3 length is 12 residues. Trimming shortened V by 0 bases and J by 9 bases, and 6 bases separated the two germline ends. Germline V lookup: CDR1 SGHTA, CDR2 FQGNSA. CDR3 in amino acids: CASSLALGEQFF. In DNA form, the CDR3 reads TGTGCCAGCAGCTTAGCCCTCGGTGAGCAGTTCTTC. Full variable domain (remainder filled in from reference TRBV7-2 and TRBJ2-1): GAGVSQSPSNKVTEKGKDVELRCDPISGHTALYWYRQSLGQGLEFLIYFQGNSAPDKSGLPSDRFSAERTGGSVSTLTIQRTQQEDSAVYLCASSLALGEQFFGPGTRLTVL.

The V gene is TRBV19, the J gene TRBJ1-1; D is perhaps TRBD1 (6 bases). V lost 5 bases, J lost 10 bases, and 23 bases lay in between. Germline V lookup: CDR1 LNHDA, CDR2 SQIVND (reference sequence). The CDR3 spans 15 residues. The CDR3 nucleotides read TGTGCCAGTAGTCCTCCCGGGACAAGGAACCCCGGAGCTTTCTTT. As protein: CASSPPGTRNPGAFF.

The CDR3 loop is CASSQDPGQGAGTNEKLFF. In DNA, the CDR3 is TGCGCCAGCAGCCAGGACCCGGGACAGGGGGCCGGGACTAATGAAAAACTGTTTTTT. This chain joins TRBV4-3 and TRBJ1-4; 12 positions match TRBD1. There are 19 residues in the CDR3. Germline CDR1 and CDR2: LGHNA and YSLEER. Losses at the gene ends were 3 bases for V and 2 bases for J; bases not matched to a gene: 10.